This T cell receptor (beta chain) was captured by sequencing in a study of OX40 agonist ivuxolimab in advanced cancers. On the study more broadly: The patients got ivuxolimab, which is an agonistic anti-OX40 (CD134) antibody. Prior checkpoint blockade (anti-PD-1, anti-PD-L1 or anti-CTLA-4) was permitted; under 50% had it. Whole-study results and caveats: Some patients who did not respond also had low normalized T-cell clonal expansion.

For this clone: Its specificity is unknown.

Generated by immunoSEQ multiplex PCR, the TCRdb table keeps only in-frame clones and is missing some. The data hold over 55,000 clones, with roughly four fifths observed a single time. Trimming took off 1 base at V and 4 bases at J, with 16 bases between the two ends. CDR1 and CDR2 from the germline V gene are LGHNA and YSLEER. The CDR3 has 16 residues. The source was CD4+ or CD8+ T cells sorted from blood, collected in a trial of the OX40 agonist ivuxolimab. This clonotype was sampled from an adult with an advanced solid tumor such as melanoma, head and neck, liver or kidney cancer. The chain couples TRBV4-3 to TRBJ1-2, with D unresolved. The CDR3 loop reads CASSQVSGTGSYGYTF. CDR3 bases: TGCGCCAGCAGCCAAGTTTCGGGTACGGGCTCCTATGGCTACACCTTC.